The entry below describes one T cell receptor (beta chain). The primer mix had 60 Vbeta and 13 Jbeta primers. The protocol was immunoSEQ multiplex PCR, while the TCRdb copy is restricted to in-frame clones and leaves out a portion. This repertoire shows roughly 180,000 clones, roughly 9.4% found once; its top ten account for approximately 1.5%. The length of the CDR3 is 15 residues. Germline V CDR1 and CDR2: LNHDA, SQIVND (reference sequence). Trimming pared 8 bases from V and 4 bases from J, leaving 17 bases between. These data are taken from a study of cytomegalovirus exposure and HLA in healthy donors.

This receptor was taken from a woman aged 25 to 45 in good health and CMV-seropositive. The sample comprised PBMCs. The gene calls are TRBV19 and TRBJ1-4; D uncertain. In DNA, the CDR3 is TGTGCCAGTTCCACCGGTGAGAGCTATAATGAAAAACTGTTTTTT. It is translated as CASSTGESYNEKLFF.